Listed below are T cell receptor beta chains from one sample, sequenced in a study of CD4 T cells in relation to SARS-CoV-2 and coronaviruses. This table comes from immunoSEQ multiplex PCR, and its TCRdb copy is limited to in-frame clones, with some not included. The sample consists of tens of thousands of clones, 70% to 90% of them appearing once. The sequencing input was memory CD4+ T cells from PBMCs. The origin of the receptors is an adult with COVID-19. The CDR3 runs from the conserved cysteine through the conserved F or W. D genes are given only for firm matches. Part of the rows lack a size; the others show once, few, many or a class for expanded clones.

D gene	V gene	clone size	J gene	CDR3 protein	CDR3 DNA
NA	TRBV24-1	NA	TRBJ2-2	CATRDTHTGELFF	TGTGCCACCAGGGACACCCACACCGGGGAGCTGTTTTTT
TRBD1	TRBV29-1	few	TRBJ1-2	CSVRDRGKFSYGYTF	TGCAGCGTCCGGGACAGGGGGAAGTTCTCCTATGGCTACACCTTC
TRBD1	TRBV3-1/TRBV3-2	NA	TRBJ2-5	CASSLPGTDQETQYF	TGTGCCAGCAGCCTCCCGGGGACAGACCAAGAGACCCAGTACTTC
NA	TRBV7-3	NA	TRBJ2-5	CASSLGEGGSQYF	TGTGCCAGCAGCTTGGGGGAAGGGGGGTCCCAGTACTTC
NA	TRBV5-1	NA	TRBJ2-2	CASSLGLDARVTGELFF	TGCGCCAGCAGCTTGGGCCTGGACGCCCGAGTCACCGGGGAGCTGTTTTTT
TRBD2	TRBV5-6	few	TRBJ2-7	CASSRTSGRSYEQYF	TGTGCCAGCAGCAGGACTAGCGGAAGATCCTACGAGCAGTACTTC
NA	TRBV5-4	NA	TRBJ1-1	CASSLRQNTEAFF	TGTGCCAGCAGCTTGAGACAGAACACTGAAGCTTTCTTT
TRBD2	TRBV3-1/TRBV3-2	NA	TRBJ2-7	CASSRSRGDEQYF	TGTGCCAGCAGCCGCTCCCGGGGGGACGAGCAGTACTTC
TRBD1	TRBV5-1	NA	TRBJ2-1	CASSQQGFEQFF	TGCGCCAGCAGTCAACAGGGGTTTGAGCAGTTCTTC
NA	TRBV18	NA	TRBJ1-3	CASSPRTTGSHSGNTIYF	TGTGCCAGCTCACCTCGGACTACAGGGTCCCACTCTGGAAACACCATATATTTT
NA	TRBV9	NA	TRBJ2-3	CASSVGGRRADTQYF	TGTGCCAGCAGCGTAGGGGGTAGAAGAGCAGATACGCAGTATTTT
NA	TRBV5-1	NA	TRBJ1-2	CASSAWTEGYTF	TGCGCCAGCAGCGCCTGGACGGAAGGCTACACCTTC
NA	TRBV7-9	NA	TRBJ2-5	CASTWGRGETQYF	TGTGCCAGCACCTGGGGTAGGGGAGAGACCCAGTACTTC
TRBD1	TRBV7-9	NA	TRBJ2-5	CASSPTGGFKETQYF	TGTGCCAGCAGCCCGACAGGGGGCTTCAAGGAGACCCAGTACTTC
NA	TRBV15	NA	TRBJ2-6	CATSDRSSGANVLTF	TGTGCCACTTCGGACCGGTCCTCTGGGGCCAACGTCCTGACTTTC
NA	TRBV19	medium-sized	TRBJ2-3	CASSQPSAADTQYF	TGTGCCAGTAGTCAGCCCTCCGCCGCAGATACGCAGTATTTT
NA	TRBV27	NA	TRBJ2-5	CASSLSPSEGQKTQYF	TGTGCCAGCAGTTTATCCCCGTCTGAAGGGCAAAAGACCCAGTACTTC
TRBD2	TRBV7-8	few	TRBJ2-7	CASSFRLALWSEQYF	TGTGCCAGCAGCTTCCGACTAGCTCTCTGGTCTGAGCAGTACTTC
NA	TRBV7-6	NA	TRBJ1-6	CASSLAGPYGDSPLHF	TGTGCCAGCAGCTTAGCCGGACCTTATGGAGATTCACCCCTCCACTTT
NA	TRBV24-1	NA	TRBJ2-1	CATSDSDLNEQFF	TGTGCCACCAGTGATTCGGACCTCAATGAGCAGTTCTTC
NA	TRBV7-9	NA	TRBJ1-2	CASSSTGRVKGGGYTF	TGTGCCAGCAGCTCCACGGGCAGGGTGAAAGGCGGTGGCTACACCTTC
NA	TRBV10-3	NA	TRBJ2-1	CAISEAMTGSYNEQFF	TGTGCCATCAGTGAGGCCATGACTGGGTCCTACAATGAGCAGTTCTTC
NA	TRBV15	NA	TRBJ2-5	CATSRDSRSRETQYF	TGTGCCACCAGCAGAGATTCCCGGAGTCGGGAGACCCAGTACTTC
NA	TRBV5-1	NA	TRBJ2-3	CASSLQPGRSTDTQYF	TGCGCCAGCAGCTTGCAACCGGGACGGAGCACAGATACGCAGTATTTT
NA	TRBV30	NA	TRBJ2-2	CAWGKGTMLRELFF	TGTGCCTGGGGGAAAGGGACCATGTTGCGGGAGCTGTTTTTT
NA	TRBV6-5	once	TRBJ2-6	CASSSEGANVLTF	TGTGCCAGCAGTTCAGAGGGGGCCAACGTCCTGACTTTC
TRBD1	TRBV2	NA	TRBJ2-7	CASSAGGAGEQYF	TGTGCCAGCAGTGCAGGGGGCGCGGGCGAGCAGTACTTC
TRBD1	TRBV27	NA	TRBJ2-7	CASSSRTGGDEQYF	TGTGCCAGCAGTTCCCGGACAGGGGGGGACGAGCAGTACTTC
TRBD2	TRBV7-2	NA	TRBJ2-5	CASSLKGTSGRHF	TGTGCCAGCAGCTTAAAAGGAACTAGCGGGAGGCACTTC